The subject of this entry is one T cell receptor beta chain. Germline V gene lookup returns CDR1 MNHEY and CDR2 SMNVEV (reference sequence). The V end lost 8 bases, the J end lost 2 bases, and 14 bases lay between the germline ends. The CDR3 covers 14 residues. This sample is drawn from a study of ipilimumab plus nivolumab after autologous stem cell transplantation. Here immunoSEQ multiplex PCR was the method, and the copy in TCRdb shows in-frame clones only, minus some. The sample comprises about 43,000 clones, around nine tenths of which are singletons, and approximately 0.8% rests with the top ten.

This TCR came from a male donor with multiple myeloma. The chain carries TRBV27 and TRBJ2-3; no reliable D call. The material was PBMCs, obtained in a trial of ipilimumab plus nivolumab as post-transplant consolidation. The CDR3 loop is CASGKGPFTDTQYF. The CDR3, as DNA: TGTGCCAGCGGGAAGGGCCCCTTCACAGATACGCAGTATTTT.